These 17 T cell receptor beta chains share one sample of origin, sequenced in a study of cytomegalovirus exposure and HLA in healthy donors. Both 60 Vbeta primers and 13 Jbeta primers went into the PCR. Clones were read by immunoSEQ multiplex PCR, and TCRdb kept only the in-frame ones, dropping some. The table has 100,000 or so clones, 60% to 85% seen once. The sequenced sample was PBMCs. The source of these receptors is a man aged 40-50 years in good health and CMV-seronegative.

This chain joins TRBV2 and TRBJ2-7; D remains unclear. The CDR3 consists of 12 residues. V lost 7 bases to trimming and J lost 0 bases, with 7 bases between them. CDR1 is SNHLY, CDR2 FYNNEI, per germline. CDR3 sequence (DNA): TGTGCCAGCAACGAGGTCTCCTACGAGCAGTACTTC. Translated, it gives CASNEVSYEQYF.

The chain uses TRBV27 and TRBJ1-2, with 12 bases that match TRBD1. This CDR3 has 14 amino acids. The germline V gene has CDR1 MNHEY and CDR2 SMNVEV (reference sequence). V lost 4 bases, J lost 6 bases, and 3 bases stayed unmatched. CDR3 nucleotides: TGTGCCAGCAGTTCGGGACAGGGGGCAAATGGCTACACCTTC. This translates into CASSSGQGANGYTF.

This clone was detected only a few times. This rearrangement joins TRBV27 to TRBJ1-5; D is uncertain. Trimming removed 1 base from V and 2 bases from J, with 3 bases in between. The CDR3 is 13 amino acids. The germline gives CDR1 MNHEY, CDR2 SMNVEV (reference sequence). The CDR3 sequence: CASSLLGNQPQHF. For the CDR3, the DNA is TGTGCCAGCAGTTTATTAGGCAATCAGCCCCAGCATTTT.

This clone turned up a few times. The chain couples TRBV6-5 to TRBJ2-7; 9 bases match TRBD2. With 0 bases clipped from V and 2 bases from J, the junction kept 5 bases outside the gene matches. The CDR3 sequence is 16 residues long. Germline CDR1 and CDR2: MNHEY and SVGAGI. CDR3 sequence reads: CASSYSRLAGTYEQYF. CDR3 sequence (DNA): TGTGCCAGCAGTTACTCGAGGCTAGCGGGGACCTACGAGCAGTACTTC.

This clone was counted only a few times. The junction departs from germline at one end; a sequencing error may be responsible. The V gene is TRBV7-7, the J gene TRBJ2-5; 9 nucleotides agree with TRBD1. This CDR3 is built from 15 residues. Germline CDR1 SSHAT, CDR2 FNYEAQ (reference sequence). The DNA for the CDR3 is TGTGCTAGCAGCCCAGGGGGGACAGGGAAAGAGACCCAGTACTTC. Translated, it gives CASSPGGTGKETQYF. Based on the CDR3 plus reference TRBV7-7 and TRBJ2-5, the full variable domain is GAGVSQSPRYKVTKRGQDVTLRCDPISSHATLYWYQQALGQGPEFLTYFNYEAQPDKSGLPSDRFSAERPEGSISTLTIQRTEQRDSAMYRCASSPGGTGKETQYFGPGTRLLVL.

This chain connects TRBV23-1 to TRBJ1-5; D is perhaps TRBD1 (6 bases). TRBV23-1 falls under the ORF class, with uncertain function. V was shortened by 2 bases and J by 2 bases, with 13 bases between the two germline ends. The CDR3 length is 16 residues. The CDR3 coding sequence is TGCGCCAGCAGTCAAGACACAGGGATAGGCAATCAGCCCCAGCATTTT. Protein product: CASSQDTGIGNQPQHF.

CDR3 protein: CVRSLAQGGYGYTF. CDR3 bases: TGTGTCAGAAGCTTAGCTCAGGGTGGCTATGGCTACACCTTC. The V call is TRBV7-5, the J call TRBJ1-2; TRBD1, the table's D call, was not compared with the DNA. TRBV7-5 is flagged as a pseudogene. The CDR3 runs 14 residues.

The chain uses TRBV5-1 and TRBJ2-3, with TRBD1 matching over 9 bases. The CDR3 covers 15 residues. The germline gives CDR1 SGHRS, CDR2 YFSETQ. Trimming removed 4 bases from V and 4 bases from J; junction bases left unmatched: 7. CDR3 region: CASSPQGAWADTQYF. CDR3 in DNA: TGCGCCAGCAGCCCACAGGGGGCTTGGGCAGATACGCAGTATTTT.

In this sample, this clone turned up once. This rearrangement joins TRBV6-5 to TRBJ1-5; D is undetermined. The CDR3 contains 14 residues. Trimming pared 6 bases from V and 6 bases from J, leaving 15 bases between. Germline V CDR1 and CDR2: MNHEY, SVGAGI. DNA for the CDR3: TGTGCCAGCAGCCAAACGGGGAGAGGTCAGCCCCAGCATTTT. This codes for CASSQTGRGQPQHF.

The gene calls are TRBV6-1 and TRBJ2-2; a possible D gene is TRBD1 (5 bases). The length of the CDR3 is 12 residues. Per the germline V gene, CDR1 is MNHNS and CDR2 is SASEGT. Trimming left V 6 bases short and J 3 bases short, with 5 bases between. CDR3 coding DNA: TGTGCCAGCAGACAGGACACCGGGGAGCTGTTTTTT. Translating it yields CASRQDTGELFF.

V gene TRBV9 combines with J gene TRBJ1-6; D is perhaps TRBD1 (6 bases). Trimming shortened V by 0 bases and J by 6 bases, and 10 bases separated the two germline ends. Germline V gives CDR1 SGDLS, CDR2 YYNGEE. The CDR3 totals 15 residues. In DNA, the CDR3 is TGTGCCAGCAGCGTAGCCAGGGGCGTTAATTCACCCCTCCACTTT. Its translation is CASSVARGVNSPLHF.

J is TRBJ1-6 and V is TRBV6-5; 10 bases fit TRBD1. Per the germline V gene, CDR1 is MNHEY and CDR2 is SVGAGI. V lost 4 bases and J lost 9; bases outside the gene matches: 0. The CDR3 runs 13 residues. CDR3 nucleotide sequence: TGTGCCAGCAGTTGGGACAGGGGTTCACCCCTCCACTTT. Translated: CASSWDRGSPLHF.

The chain carries TRBV7-8 and TRBJ1-5, with 8 nucleotides matching TRBD1. This CDR3 has 16 residues. Germline V gene data show CDR1 as SGHVS and CDR2 as FQNEAQ. V gave up 5 bases and J gave up 3 bases; unmatched junction bases: 9. The CDR3 DNA reads as TGTGCCAGCAGCCCGGGGACAGGTGGATACAATCAGCCCCAGCATTTT. Residues: CASSPGTGGYNQPQHF.

J is TRBJ1-6 and V is TRBV5-8, with D maybe TRBD1 (5 bases). Trimming took 0 bases from V and 7 from J, leaving 8 bases between them. This CDR3 has 14 residues. CDR1 SGHTS and CDR2 YDEGEE come from the germline V gene. The CDR3, as DNA: TGTGCCAGCAGCTTGGGGACACCCAATTCACCCCTCCACTTT. Translation: CASSLGTPNSPLHF.

Only one count was recorded for this clone. J is TRBJ2-7 and V is TRBV27, with 7 bases identical to TRBD1. Germline trimming cut 6 bases from V and 1 base from J; bases unmatched to any gene: 6. This CDR3 spans 14 amino acids. Germline lookup yields CDR1 MNHEY and CDR2 SMNVEV (reference sequence). CDR3 region: CASRRDRASYEQYF. CDR3 DNA: TGTGCCAGCAGGAGGGACAGAGCTTCCTACGAGCAGTACTTC.

The CDR3 DNA reads TGTGCCAGCAGCAAATGTGAGCAGGGTGAAGCTTTCTTT. It yields the protein CASSKCEQGEAFF. The chain carries TRBV21-1 and TRBJ1-1; the DNA was not used to check the table's D call, TRBD1. TRBV21-1 is a pseudogene locus. There are 13 residues in the CDR3.

The chain recombines TRBV11-3 with TRBJ1-2, with 7 bases fitting TRBD1. The CDR3 loop spans 14 amino acids. V lost 6 bases and J lost 4; bases outside the gene matches: 8. CDR1 and CDR2 from the germline V gene are SGHNT and YENEEA. The CDR3 DNA is TGTGCCAGCAGGTATCGACAGGGTGGCTATGGCTACACCTTC. Translation: CASRYRQGGYGYTF.